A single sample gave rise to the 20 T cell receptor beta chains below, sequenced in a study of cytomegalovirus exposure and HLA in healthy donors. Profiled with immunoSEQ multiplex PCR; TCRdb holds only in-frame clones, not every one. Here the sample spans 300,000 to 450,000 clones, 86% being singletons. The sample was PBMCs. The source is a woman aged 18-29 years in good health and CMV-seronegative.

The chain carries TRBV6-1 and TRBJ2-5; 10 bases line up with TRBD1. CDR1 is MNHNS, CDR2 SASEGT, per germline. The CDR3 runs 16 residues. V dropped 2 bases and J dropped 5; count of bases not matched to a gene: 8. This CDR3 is CASSERDRGSWETQYF. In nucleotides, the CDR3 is TGTGCCAGCAGTGAAAGGGACAGGGGCTCGTGGGAGACCCAGTACTTC.

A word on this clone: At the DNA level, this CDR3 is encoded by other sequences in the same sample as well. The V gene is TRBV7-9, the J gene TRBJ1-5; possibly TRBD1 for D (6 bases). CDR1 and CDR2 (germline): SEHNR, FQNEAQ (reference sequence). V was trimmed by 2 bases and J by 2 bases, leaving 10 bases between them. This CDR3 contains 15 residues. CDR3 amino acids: CASSLIGGGNQPQHF. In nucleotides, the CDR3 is TGTGCCAGCAGCTTAATAGGGGGTGGCAATCAGCCCCAGCATTTT. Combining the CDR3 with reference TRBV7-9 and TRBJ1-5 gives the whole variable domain DTGVSQNPRHKITKRGQNVTFRCDPISEHNRLYWYRQTLGQGPEFLTYFQNEAQLEKSRLLSDRFSAERPKGSFSTLEIQRTEQGDSAMYLCASSLIGGGNQPQHFGDGTRLSIL.

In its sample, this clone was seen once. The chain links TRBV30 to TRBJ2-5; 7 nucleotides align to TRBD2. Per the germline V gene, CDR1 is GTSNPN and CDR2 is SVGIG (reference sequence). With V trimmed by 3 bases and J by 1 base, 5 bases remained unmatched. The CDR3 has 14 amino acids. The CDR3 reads CAWRRGDLQETQYF. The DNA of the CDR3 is TGTGCCTGGAGACGGGGGGACCTCCAAGAGACCCAGTACTTC.

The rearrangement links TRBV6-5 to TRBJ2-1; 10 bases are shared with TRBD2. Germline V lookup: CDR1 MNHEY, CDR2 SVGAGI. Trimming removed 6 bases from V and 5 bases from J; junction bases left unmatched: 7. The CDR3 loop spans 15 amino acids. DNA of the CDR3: TGTGCCAGCAGGGACCTAGCGGGAGTCCACAATGAGCAGTTCTTC. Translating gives CASRDLAGVHNEQFF.

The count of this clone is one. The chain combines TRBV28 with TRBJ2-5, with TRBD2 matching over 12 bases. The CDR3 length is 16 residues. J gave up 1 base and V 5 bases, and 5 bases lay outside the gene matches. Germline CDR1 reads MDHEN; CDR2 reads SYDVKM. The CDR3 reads CASSARLAGAQETQYF. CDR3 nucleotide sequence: TGTGCCAGCAGTGCCAGACTAGCGGGAGCCCAAGAGACCCAGTACTTC.

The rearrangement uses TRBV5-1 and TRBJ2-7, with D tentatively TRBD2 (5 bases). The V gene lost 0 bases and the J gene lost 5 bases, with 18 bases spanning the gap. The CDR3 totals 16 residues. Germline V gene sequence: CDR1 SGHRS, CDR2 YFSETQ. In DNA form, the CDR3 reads TGCGCCAGCAGCTTGGGGGATCGGGGTACGAGAGACGAGCAGTACTTC. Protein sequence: CASSLGDRGTRDEQYF.

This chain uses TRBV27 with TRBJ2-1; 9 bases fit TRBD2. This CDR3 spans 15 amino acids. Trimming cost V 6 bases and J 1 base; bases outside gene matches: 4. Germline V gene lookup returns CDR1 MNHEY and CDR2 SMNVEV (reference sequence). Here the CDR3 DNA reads TGTGCCAGCAGAGTTAGCGGGAGTTCCTACAATGAGCAGTTCTTC. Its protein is CASRVSGSSYNEQFF.

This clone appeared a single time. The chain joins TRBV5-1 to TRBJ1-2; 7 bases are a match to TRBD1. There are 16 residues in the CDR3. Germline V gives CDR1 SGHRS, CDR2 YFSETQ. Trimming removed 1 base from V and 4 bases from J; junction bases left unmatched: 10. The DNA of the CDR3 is TGCGCCAGCAGCTTGCTTGGTGGAGGGGGCATCTATGGCTACACCTTC. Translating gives CASSLLGGGGIYGYTF.

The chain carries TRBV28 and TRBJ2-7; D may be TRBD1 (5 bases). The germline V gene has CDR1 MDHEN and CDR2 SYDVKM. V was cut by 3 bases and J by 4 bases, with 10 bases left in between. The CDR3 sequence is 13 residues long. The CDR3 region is CASSFLRAYEQYF. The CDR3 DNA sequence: TGTGCCAGCAGTTTTCTCAGGGCGTACGAGCAGTACTTC.

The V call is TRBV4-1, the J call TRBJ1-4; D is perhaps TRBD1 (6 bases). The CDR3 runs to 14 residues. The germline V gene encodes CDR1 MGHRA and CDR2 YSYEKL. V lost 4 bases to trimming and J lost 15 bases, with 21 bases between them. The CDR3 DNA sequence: TGCGCCAGCAGCCTAGAAAGGACAGCCCTGGAGGTGTTTTTT. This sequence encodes CASSLERTALEVFF.

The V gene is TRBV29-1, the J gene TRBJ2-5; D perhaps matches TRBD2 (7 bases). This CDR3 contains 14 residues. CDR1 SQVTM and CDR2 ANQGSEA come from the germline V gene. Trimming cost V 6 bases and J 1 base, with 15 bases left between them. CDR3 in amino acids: CSVCGGSFQETQYF. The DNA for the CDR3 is TGCAGCGTCTGCGGGGGCAGTTTCCAAGAGACCCAGTACTTC.

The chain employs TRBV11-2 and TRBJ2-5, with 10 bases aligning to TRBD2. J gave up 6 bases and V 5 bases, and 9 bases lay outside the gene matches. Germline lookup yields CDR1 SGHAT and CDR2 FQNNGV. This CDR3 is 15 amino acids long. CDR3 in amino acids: CASSPLAGGWQTQYF. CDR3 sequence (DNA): TGTGCCAGCAGCCCCTTAGCGGGGGGCTGGCAGACCCAGTACTTC.

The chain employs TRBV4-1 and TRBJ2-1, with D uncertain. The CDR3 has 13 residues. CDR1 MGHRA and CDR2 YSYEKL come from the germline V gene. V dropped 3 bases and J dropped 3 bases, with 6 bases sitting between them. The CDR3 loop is CASSHPLYNEQFF. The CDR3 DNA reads TGCGCCAGCAGCCACCCTCTCTACAATGAGCAGTTCTTC.

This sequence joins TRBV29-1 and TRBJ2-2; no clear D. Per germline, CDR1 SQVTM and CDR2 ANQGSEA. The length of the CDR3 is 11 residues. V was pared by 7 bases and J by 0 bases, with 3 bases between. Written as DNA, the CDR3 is TGCAGCGCCACGAACACCGGGGAGCTGTTTTTT. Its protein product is CSATNTGELFF.

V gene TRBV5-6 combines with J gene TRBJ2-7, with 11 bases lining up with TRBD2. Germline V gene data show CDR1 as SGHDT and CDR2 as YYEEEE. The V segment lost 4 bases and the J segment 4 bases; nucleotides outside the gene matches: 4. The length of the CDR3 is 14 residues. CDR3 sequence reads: CASSPGTSGYEQYF. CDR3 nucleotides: TGTGCCAGCAGCCCTGGGACTAGCGGTTACGAGCAGTACTTC.

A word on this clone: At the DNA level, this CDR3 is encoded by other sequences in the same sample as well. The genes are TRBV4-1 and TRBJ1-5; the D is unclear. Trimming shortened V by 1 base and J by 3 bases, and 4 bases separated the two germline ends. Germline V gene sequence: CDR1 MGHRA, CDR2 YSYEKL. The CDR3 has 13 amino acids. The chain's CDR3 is CASSQVLNQPQHF. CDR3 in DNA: TGCGCCAGCAGCCAAGTACTCAATCAGCCCCAGCATTTT.

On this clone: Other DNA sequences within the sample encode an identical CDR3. CDR3 in amino acids: CASSFRGTGNTIYF. In DNA form, the CDR3 reads TGTGCCAGCAGTTTTAGGGGTACTGGAAACACCATATATTTT. V gene TRBV28 combines with J gene TRBJ1-3, with D maybe TRBD1 (5 bases). The V and J ends lost 3 bases and 2 bases respectively, with 8 bases between them. This CDR3 comprises 14 residues. Germline V gives CDR1 MDHEN, CDR2 SYDVKM.

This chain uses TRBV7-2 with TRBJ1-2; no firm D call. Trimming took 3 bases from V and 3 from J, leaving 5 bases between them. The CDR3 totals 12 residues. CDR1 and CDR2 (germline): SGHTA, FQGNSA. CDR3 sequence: CASSFDYYGYTF. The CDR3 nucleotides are TGTGCCAGCAGCTTCGACTACTATGGCTACACCTTC. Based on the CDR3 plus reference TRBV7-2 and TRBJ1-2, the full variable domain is GAGVSQSPSNKVTEKGKDVELRCDPISGHTALYWYRQSLGQGLEFLIYFQGNSAPDKSGLPSDRFSAERTGGSVSTLTIQRTQQEDSAVYLCASSFDYYGYTFGSGTRLTVV.

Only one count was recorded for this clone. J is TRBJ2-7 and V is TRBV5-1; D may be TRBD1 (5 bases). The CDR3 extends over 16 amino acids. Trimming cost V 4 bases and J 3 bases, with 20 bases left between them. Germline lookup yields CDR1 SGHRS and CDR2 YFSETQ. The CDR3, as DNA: TGCGCCAGCAGCCTCGGCCCCCCTGAGACAGACTACGAGCAGTACTTC. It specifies CASSLGPPETDYEQYF.

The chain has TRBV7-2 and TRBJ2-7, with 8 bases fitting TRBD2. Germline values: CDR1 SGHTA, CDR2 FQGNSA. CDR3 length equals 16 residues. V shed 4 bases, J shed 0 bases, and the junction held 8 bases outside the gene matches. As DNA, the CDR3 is TGTGCCAGCAGCTCCCCGTGGAGCGGGAGCTCCTACGAGCAGTACTTC. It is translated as CASSSPWSGSSYEQYF.